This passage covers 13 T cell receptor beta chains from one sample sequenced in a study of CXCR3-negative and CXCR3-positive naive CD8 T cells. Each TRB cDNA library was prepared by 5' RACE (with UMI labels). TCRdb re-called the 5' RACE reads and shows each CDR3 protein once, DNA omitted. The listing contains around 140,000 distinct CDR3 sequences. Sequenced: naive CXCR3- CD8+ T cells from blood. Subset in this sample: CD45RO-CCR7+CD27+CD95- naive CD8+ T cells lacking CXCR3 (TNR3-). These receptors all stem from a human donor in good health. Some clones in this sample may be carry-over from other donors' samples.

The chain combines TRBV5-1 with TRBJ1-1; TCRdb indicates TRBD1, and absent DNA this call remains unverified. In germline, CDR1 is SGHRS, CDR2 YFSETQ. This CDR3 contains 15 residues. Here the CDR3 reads CASSLGDRGQTEAFF.

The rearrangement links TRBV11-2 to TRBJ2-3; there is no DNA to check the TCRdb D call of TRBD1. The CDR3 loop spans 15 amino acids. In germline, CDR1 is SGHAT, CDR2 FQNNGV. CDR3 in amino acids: CASSYYQGPPDTQYF. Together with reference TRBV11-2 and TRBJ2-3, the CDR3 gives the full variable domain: EAGVAQSPRYKIIEKRQSVAFWCNPISGHATLYWYQQILGQGPKLLIQFQNNGVVDDSQLPKDRFSAERLKGVDSTLKIQPAKLEDSAVYLCASSYYQGPPDTQYFGPGTRLTVL.

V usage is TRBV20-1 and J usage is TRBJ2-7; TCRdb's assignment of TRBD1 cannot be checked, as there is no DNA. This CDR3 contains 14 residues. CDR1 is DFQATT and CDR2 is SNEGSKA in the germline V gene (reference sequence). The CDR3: CSASFLGAAYEQYF.

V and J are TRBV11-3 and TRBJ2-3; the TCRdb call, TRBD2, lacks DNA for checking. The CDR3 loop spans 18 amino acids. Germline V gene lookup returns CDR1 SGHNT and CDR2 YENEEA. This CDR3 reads CASSSLAARMREEDTQYF.

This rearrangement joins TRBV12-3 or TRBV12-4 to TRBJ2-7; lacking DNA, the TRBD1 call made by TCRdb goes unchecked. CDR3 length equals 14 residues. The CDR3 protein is CASSLSTGIHEQYF.

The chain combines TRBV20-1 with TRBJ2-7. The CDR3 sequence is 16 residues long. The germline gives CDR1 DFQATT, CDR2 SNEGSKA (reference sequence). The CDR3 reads CSARDRGAGDPYEQYF.

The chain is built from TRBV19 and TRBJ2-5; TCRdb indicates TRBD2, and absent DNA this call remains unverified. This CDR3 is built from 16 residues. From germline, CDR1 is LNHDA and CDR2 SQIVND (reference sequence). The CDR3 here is CASSITSSGGQETQYF.

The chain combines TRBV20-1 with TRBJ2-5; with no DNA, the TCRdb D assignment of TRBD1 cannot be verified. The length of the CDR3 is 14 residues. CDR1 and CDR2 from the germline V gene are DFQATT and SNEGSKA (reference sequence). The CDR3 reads CSASFTGLEETQYF.

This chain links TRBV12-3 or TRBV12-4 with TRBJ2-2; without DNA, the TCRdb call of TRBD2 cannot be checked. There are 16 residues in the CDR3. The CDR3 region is CASSLGSGVYTGELFF.

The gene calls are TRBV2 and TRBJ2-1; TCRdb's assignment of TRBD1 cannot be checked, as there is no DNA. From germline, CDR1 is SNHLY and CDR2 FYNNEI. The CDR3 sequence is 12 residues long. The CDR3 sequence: CASSVGRNEQFF.

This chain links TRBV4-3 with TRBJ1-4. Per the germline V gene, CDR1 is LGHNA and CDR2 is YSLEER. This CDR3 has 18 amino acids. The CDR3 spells CASSPNAYGTAVPEKLFF.

The CDR3 region is CASSLGGGAYDEQFF. The V call is TRBV7-3, the J call TRBJ2-1; without DNA, the TCRdb call of TRBD2 cannot be checked. Germline CDR1 reads SGHTA; CDR2 reads FQGTGA. This CDR3 is built from 15 residues. The whole variable domain, filled in from reference TRBV7-3 and TRBJ2-1, reads GAGVSQTPSNKVTEKGKYVELRCDPISGHTALYWYRQSLGQGPEFLIYFQGTGAADDSGLPNDRFFAVRPEGSVSTLKIQRTERGDSAVYLCASSLGGGAYDEQFFGPGTRLTVL.

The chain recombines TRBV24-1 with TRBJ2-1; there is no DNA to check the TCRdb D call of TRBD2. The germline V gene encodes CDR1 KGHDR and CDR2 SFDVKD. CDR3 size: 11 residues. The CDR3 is CATSPGLEQFF.